The rows below give T cell receptor beta chains drawn from one sample of a study of early T cells in non-severe SARS-CoV-2 infection. TCRdb reprocessed the 5' RACE reads via MiXCR and lists one record per CDR3 protein. The sample carries 55,000 to 65,000 distinct CDR3 sequences, 10% to 15% recorded once. The source was whole blood, collected at baseline. These receptors were obtained from an adult who was a healthcare worker with PCR-confirmed SARS-CoV-2 infection or an uninfected control (not recorded which). CDR3s include the opening cysteine and the closing phenylalanine or tryptophan. A D gene is named only where the DNA matches it firmly. A clone size is listed for some rows: how often the clone was seen (once, few, many), or a class if it is expanded.

D gene: -; clone size: -; J gene: TRBJ2-7; V gene: TRBV28; CDR3 protein: CASSTITTSSYEQYF; CDR3 DNA: TGTGCAAGCTCCACGATTACAACATCCTCCTACGAGCAGTACTTC
D gene: -; clone size: -; J gene: TRBJ1-1; V gene: TRBV13; CDR3 protein: CASSPEQAVNTEAFF; CDR3 DNA: TGTGCCAGCAGCCCGGAACAAGCTGTGAACACTGAAGCTTTCTTT
D gene: -; clone size: -; J gene: TRBJ1-2; V gene: TRBV2; CDR3 protein: CASAVKVNYGYTF; CDR3 DNA: TGTGCCAGCGCGGTAAAGGTGAACTATGGCTACACCTTC
D gene: TRBD1; clone size: few; J gene: TRBJ1-6; V gene: TRBV10-1; CDR3 protein: CASSAGTGLNSPLHF; CDR3 DNA: TGCGCCAGCAGCGCCGGGACAGGACTTAATTCACCCCTCCACTTT
D gene: -; clone size: few; J gene: TRBJ1-5; V gene: TRBV9; CDR3 protein: CASSVLDTEQPQHF; CDR3 DNA: TGTGCCAGCAGCGTGTTAGACACAGAGCAGCCCCAGCATTTT
D gene: TRBD2; clone size: many; J gene: TRBJ2-1; V gene: TRBV20-1; CDR3 protein: CSATPIETSGYNEQFF; CDR3 DNA: TGCAGTGCTACGCCCATCGAGACTAGCGGGTACAATGAGCAGTTCTTC
D gene: -; clone size: -; J gene: TRBJ2-7; V gene: TRBV11-2; CDR3 protein: CASSHYTSGSDEQYF; CDR3 DNA: TGTGCCAGCAGCCATTATACCAGCGGGTCGGACGAGCAGTACTTC
D gene: TRBD2; clone size: few; J gene: TRBJ2-7; V gene: TRBV7-6; CDR3 protein: CASSLLAVRDEQYF; CDR3 DNA: TGTGCCAGCAGCTTGCTAGCGGTTCGGGACGAGCAGTACTTC
D gene: -; clone size: many; J gene: TRBJ1-2; V gene: TRBV19; CDR3 protein: CASSLYGGYTF; CDR3 DNA: TGTGCCAGTAGCCTCTATGGAGGCTACACCTTC
D gene: -; clone size: many; J gene: TRBJ1-2; V gene: TRBV5-4; CDR3 protein: CASSLSYLSGQGERNYGYTF; CDR3 DNA: TGTGCCAGCAGCTTGTCTTATTTGTCGGGGCAGGGAGAGAGAAACTATGGCTACACCTTC